One sample yielded the 25 T cell receptor beta chains listed below, sequenced in a study of T cells in Graves' hyperthyroidism and ophthalmopathy (dated by TCRdb to the late 2010s). Library preparation used multiplex PCR. The sequencing machine was an Illumina HiSeq 2000. The TCR beta CDR3 regions were amplified from RNA transcripts. A first-round RT-PCR of the TCR CDR3 used the HTBI primer set with the Qiagen OneStep RT-PCR kit. In TCRdb, the public reads were trimmed at Q25 with fastp and aligned with MiXCR, with productive beta chains retained. Rows matching on CDR3 protein sequence are summarized as one entry with the most common DNA and genes. The sample table contains about 690,000 distinct CDR3 sequences; only one count was recorded for around 16% of them. The top ten clonotypes cover roughly a sixth of the sample. The sequenced sample was blood. These receptors all stem from a man between 50 and 59 years old with Graves' hyperthyroidism.

The chain has TRBV5-1 and TRBJ2-2, with 7 bases aligning to TRBD2. J gave up 7 bases and V 6 bases, and 9 bases lay outside the gene matches. Per the germline V gene, CDR1 is SGHRS and CDR2 is YFSETQ. This CDR3 spans 14 amino acids. CDR3 nucleotide sequence: TGCGCCAGCAAGCGCGGGAGAGAGGGCGGGGAGCTGTTTTTT. The encoded protein is CASKRGREGGELFF.

This chain joins TRBV6-5 and TRBJ2-5; the D is unclear. With 2 bases removed from V and 0 bases from J, the gap between germline ends came to 13 bases. The CDR3 is 16 amino acids. CDR1 is MNHEY, CDR2 SVGAGI, per germline. CDR3 bases: TGTGCCAGCAGTTACCGGGTGGGGAAGGACCAAGAGACCCAGTACTTC. It is translated as CASSYRVGKDQETQYF.

V is TRBV30 and J is TRBJ2-7, with 9 bases matching TRBD2. The junction had 14 bases not matched to a gene; V was cut back by 2 bases and J by 9 bases. Per the germline V gene, CDR1 is GTSNPN and CDR2 is SVGIG (reference sequence). The CDR3 covers 15 residues. The CDR3 DNA reads TGTGCCTGGAGTTCACCTTCCGGGACTAGCTTACGGCAGTACTTC. This codes for CAWSSPSGTSLRQYF.

This chain links TRBV15 with TRBJ2-3, with TRBD1 as a possible D gene (5 bases). Trimming took 11 bases from V and 0 from J, leaving 12 bases between them. CDR1 LNHNV and CDR2 YYDKDF come from the germline V gene (reference sequence). CDR3 size: 13 residues. The CDR3 here is CAARKGSTDTQYF. CDR3 DNA sequence: TGTGCCGCTCGGAAGGGGAGCACAGATACGCAGTATTTT.

This clonotype was counted at least ten times. The chain employs TRBV14 and TRBJ1-4; perhaps TRBD1 as D (5 bases). Trimming took 2 bases from V and 8 from J, leaving 12 bases between them. Germline lookup yields CDR1 SGHDN and CDR2 FVKESK. CDR3 length: 14 amino acids. As DNA, the CDR3 is TGTGCCAGCAGCCAAAGCAGGGTCTTGGAAAAACTGTTTTTT. Translating it yields CASSQSRVLEKLFF.

This chain joins TRBV19 and TRBJ1-4; possible D gene TRBD1, 5 bases. V was pared by 5 bases and J by 5 bases, with 15 bases between. CDR1 and CDR2 from the germline V gene are LNHDA and SQIVND (reference sequence). The CDR3 runs to 15 residues. The CDR3 here is CASSYPGTRNEKLFF. CDR3 DNA: TGTGCCAGTAGTTACCCCGGGACCCGAAATGAAAAACTGTTTTTT.

The CDR3: CAWKPREGSYNEQFF. The CDR3 bases are TGTGCCTGGAAACCCCGGGAGGGCTCCTACAATGAGCAGTTCTTC. This chain joins TRBV30 and TRBJ2-1, with TRBD2 identical over 8 bases. This CDR3 is 15 amino acids long. V lost 4 bases to trimming and J lost 0 bases; unmatched junction nucleotides: 5. From germline, CDR1 is GTSNPN and CDR2 SVGIG (reference sequence). Together with reference TRBV30 and TRBJ2-1, the CDR3 gives the full variable domain: SQTIHQWPATLVQPVGSPLSLECTVEGTSNPNLYWYRQAAGRGLQLLFYSVGIGQISSEVPQNLSASRPQDRQFILSSKKLLLSDSGFYLCAWKPREGSYNEQFFGPGTRLTVL.

This rearrangement joins TRBV7-2 to TRBJ2-1; D remains ambiguous. The CDR3 runs to 15 residues. Germline lookup yields CDR1 SGHTA and CDR2 FQGNSA. V lost 1 base and J lost 2, with 9 bases in between. DNA of the CDR3: TGTGCCAGCAGCTTAGAGACCTCTCCCTACAATGAGCAGTTCTTC. This translates into CASSLETSPYNEQFF.

This clonotype has just a few counts. A clone one base away is much larger, so this may be a read error. This chain connects TRBV25-1 to TRBJ2-1; 8 bases fit TRBD2. The germline V gene has CDR1 MGHDK and CDR2 SYGVNS. Trimming removed 2 bases from V and 6 bases from J; junction bases left unmatched: 9. This CDR3 is 16 amino acids long. CDR3 sequence: CASSEHDGRERNEQFF. In DNA form, the CDR3 reads TGTGCCAGCAGTGAACATGACGGGAGGGAGCGCAATGAGCAGTTCTTC.

This rearrangement joins TRBV30 to TRBJ2-3; the D gene is possibly TRBD2 (6 bases). V lost 2 bases, J lost 3 bases, and 12 bases lay in between. This CDR3 spans 14 amino acids. Germline V CDR1 and CDR2: GTSNPN, SVGIG (reference sequence). CDR3 nucleotide sequence: TGTGCCTGGAGTTGGCGGAGGGCAACAGATACGCAGTATTTT. Amino acids: CAWSWRRATDTQYF.

This clonotype has ten or more counts. This chain connects TRBV2 to TRBJ2-4; 10 nucleotides agree with TRBD1. CDR1 is SNHLY, CDR2 FYNNEI, per germline. V shed 8 bases and J 5 bases; nucleotides not matched to a gene: 15. This CDR3 contains 17 residues. The CDR3 region is CASRDRGAGHKENIQYF. In DNA, the CDR3 is TGTGCCAGCCGGGACAGGGGCGCGGGGCACAAGGAAAACATTCAGTACTTC.

This clonotype was counted many times. The chain has TRBV7-2 and TRBJ1-1, with D possibly TRBD1 on 6 matching bases. CDR1 and CDR2 (germline): SGHTA, FQGNSA. V dropped 5 bases and J dropped 3 bases, with 13 bases sitting between them. The CDR3 contains 14 residues. The CDR3 here is CASSQDSQYTEAFF. The CDR3 region has the DNA TGTGCCAGCAGCCAGGACAGCCAATACACTGAAGCTTTCTTT.

The gene calls are TRBV3-1 and TRBJ2-7, with unresolved D. The CDR3 length is 12 residues. Germline values: CDR1 LGHDT, CDR2 YNNKEL (reference sequence). Trimming took 5 bases from V and 6 from J, leaving 11 bases between them. CDR3 loop: CASSFLLGEQYF. The CDR3 DNA reads as TGTGCCAGCAGCTTCCTCTTGGGCGAGCAGTACTTC.

There are many counts of this clonotype. The J gene is TRBJ1-1, the V gene TRBV7-3, with TRBD1 matching 7 bases. V was pared by 3 bases and J by 5 bases, with 6 bases of the junction left unmatched. CDR3 length equals 14 residues. CDR1 SGHTA and CDR2 FQGTGA come from the germline V gene. The CDR3, as DNA: TGTGCCAGCAGCTTTATAGGGGGCGCGACTGAAGCTTTCTTT. It translates to CASSFIGGATEAFF.

This clonotype was detected only a few times. The V and J genes are TRBV20-1 and TRBJ2-7; 9 bases align to TRBD2. The length of the CDR3 is 12 residues. CDR1 DFQATT and CDR2 SNEGSKA come from the germline V gene (reference sequence). After removal of 8 bases from V and 3 bases from J, the junction contained 5 bases not matched to a gene. CDR3 residues: CSPAGGIYEQYF. Here the CDR3 DNA reads TGCAGTCCAGCGGGAGGAATCTACGAGCAGTACTTC.

This rearrangement joins TRBV4-1 to TRBJ2-7, with D possibly being TRBD1 (5 bases). Trimming took 0 bases from V and 2 from J, leaving 11 bases between them. The germline gives CDR1 MGHRA, CDR2 YSYEKL. The CDR3 is 15 amino acids. CDR3 sequence reads: CASSQELRRAYEQYF. The CDR3 DNA reads as TGCGCCAGCAGCCAAGAATTGCGCAGGGCCTACGAGCAGTACTTC.

This clonotype was counted at least ten times. The V and J genes are TRBV7-2 and TRBJ1-1, with D maybe TRBD1 (5 bases). Between the trimmed V and J ends, which lost 2 bases and 0 bases, there was a span of 16 bases. Germline assignment: CDR1 SGHTA and CDR2 FQGNSA. The CDR3 totals 17 residues. CDR3 loop: CASSLTGGRRMNTEAFF. The CDR3 DNA reads TGTGCCAGCAGCTTAACGGGGGGAAGAAGAATGAACACTGAAGCTTTCTTT.

This clonotype was seen repeatedly, ten times or more. V is TRBV11-2 and J is TRBJ2-3; possible D gene TRBD2, 5 bases. The CDR3 is 15 amino acids. CDR1 is SGHAT and CDR2 is FQNNGV in the germline V gene. V lost 1 base, J lost 0 bases, and 8 bases lay in between. The CDR3 spells CASSLGRTSTDTQYF. The CDR3, as DNA: TGTGCCAGCAGCTTAGGGAGGACTAGCACAGATACGCAGTATTTT.

There are a few counts of this clonotype. J is TRBJ2-1 and V is TRBV30; no firm D call. The CDR3 runs 14 residues. V shed 1 base and J shed 2 bases, with 9 bases lying between them. Germline V CDR1 and CDR2: GTSNPN, SVGIG (reference sequence). CDR3: CAWSDSLPYNEQFF. The CDR3 DNA follows: TGTGCCTGGAGTGACTCCCTGCCCTACAATGAGCAGTTCTTC.

This clonotype appeared a few times. V usage is TRBV28 and J usage is TRBJ2-2; D unresolved. The V end was cut by 7 bases, the J end by 6 bases, with 6 bases between. Germline V gene data show CDR1 as MDHEN and CDR2 as SYDVKM. The CDR3 runs to 11 residues. The CDR3 bases are TGTGCCAGCAACAGCCCCGGGGAGCTGTTTTTT. This codes for CASNSPGELFF. Full variable domain (rest looked up from reference TRBV28 and TRBJ2-2): DVKVTQSSRYLVKRTGEKVFLECVQDMDHENMFWYRQDPGLGLRLIYFSYDVKMKEKGDIPEGYSVSREKKERFSLILESASTNQTSMYLCASNSPGELFFGEGSRLTVL.

This clonotype was detected ten times or more. The chain links TRBV6-1 to TRBJ2-5, with a possible D match to TRBD2 (5 bases). Germline CDR1 is MNHNS and CDR2 is SASEGT. CDR3 length: 15 residues. The V and J ends lost 5 bases and 1 base respectively, with 14 bases between them. CDR3 bases: TGTGCCAGCAGTACCCATGCGAGCGGCCAAGAGACCCAGTACTTC. Amino acid sequence: CASSTHASGQETQYF.

This chain joins TRBV5-1 and TRBJ2-5, with 9 positions matching TRBD1. Germline V CDR1 and CDR2: SGHRS, YFSETQ. The CDR3 extends over 18 amino acids. After removal of 4 bases from V and 2 bases from J, the junction contained 15 bases not matched to a gene. CDR3 sequence: CASSRGVRTGVGQETQYF. The CDR3 DNA reads TGCGCCAGCAGCCGGGGGGTCCGGACAGGGGTCGGTCAAGAGACCCAGTACTTC.

This clonotype was found a few times. The chain carries TRBV5-1 and TRBJ2-1, with D perhaps matching TRBD1 (5 bases). This CDR3 is built from 15 residues. Germline V gives CDR1 SGHRS, CDR2 YFSETQ. The germline V and J ends were trimmed by 4 bases and 2 bases, with 13 bases remaining between them. The CDR3, as DNA: TGCGCCAGCAGCCCGACAGTTAACACCTACAATGAGCAGTTCTTC. This translates into CASSPTVNTYNEQFF.

This clonotype was seen a few times. The chain links TRBV7-3 to TRBJ1-4; D is perhaps TRBD1 (5 bases). The CDR3 length is 11 residues. Per the germline V gene, CDR1 is SGHTA and CDR2 is FQGTGA. V was cut by 9 bases and J by 4 bases, with 6 bases left in between. Here the CDR3 reads CASGGNEKLFF. CDR3 coding DNA: TGTGCCAGTGGGGGTAATGAAAAACTGTTTTTT.

This clonotype occurred many times. This sequence joins TRBV18 and TRBJ2-3, with 7 positions matching TRBD2. There are 15 residues in the CDR3. Trimming took 2 bases from V and 3 from J; bases not matched to a gene: 5. Germline V gives CDR1 KGHSH, CDR2 LQKENI. CDR3 residues: CASSPKREGTDTQYF. The DNA of the CDR3 is TGTGCCAGCTCACCAAAAAGGGAGGGGACAGATACGCAGTATTTT. The entire variable domain, with the rest obtained from reference TRBV18 and TRBJ2-3, is as follows: NAGVMQNPRHLVRRRGQEARLRCSPMKGHSHVYWYRQLPEEGLKFMVYLQKENIIDESGMPKERFSAEFPKEGPSILRIQQVVRGDSAAYFCASSPKREGTDTQYFGPGTRLTVL.